A single sample gave rise to the 17 T cell receptor beta chains below, sequenced in a study of T cell repertoires and HLA-DP antigens. Sequencing used immunoSEQ multiplex PCR; TCRdb keeps in-frame clones, though not all of them. The sample consists of about 2,500 clones, approximately 74% of them appearing once. After approximately 15 days' expansion, CD4+ cells were restimulated roughly 24 h with HeLa expressing allogeneic DPB1. Retrovirally transduced HeLa cells with HLA-DPA1/DPB1, HLA-DM, invariant chain and CD80 served as stimulators. Source material: CD137- CD4+ T cells from cultured PBMCs. These receptors were collected from a man aged 55 to 69 in good health and CMV-seronegative.

In the case of this clone: Germline and junction disagree at one end, which may indicate a read error. This rearrangement joins TRBV10-3 to TRBJ2-3, with D possibly being TRBD2 (5 bases). The CDR3 extends over 16 amino acids. The germline V gene encodes CDR1 ENHRY and CDR2 SYGVKD. CDR3 sequence reads: CASSYVRALSTDTQYF. CDR3 nucleotides: TGTGCCAGCAGTTACGTGCGGGCCTTAAGCACAGATACGCAGTATTTT.

This clone is hyperexpanded (1% or more) by share. The chain joins TRBV7-9 to TRBJ1-4, with D perhaps matching TRBD1 (6 bases). V lost 5 bases and J 4 bases, leaving 14 bases between the germline ends. The CDR3 covers 15 residues. Germline assignment: CDR1 SEHNR and CDR2 FQNEAQ (reference sequence). The chain's CDR3 is CASSRAADSNEKLFF. The DNA of the CDR3 is TGTGCCAGCAGCCGGGCTGCGGACAGTAATGAAAAACTGTTTTTT.

This clone was counted once. This chain links TRBV30 with TRBJ1-1, with 8 bases matching TRBD1. CDR3 size: 13 residues. The ends lost 2 bases at V and 5 bases at J; junction bases unmatched: 4. Germline assignment: CDR1 GTSNPN and CDR2 SVGIG (reference sequence). The CDR3 spells CAWSLNRGTEAFF. For the CDR3, the DNA is TGTGCCTGGAGTCTTAACAGGGGGACTGAAGCTTTCTTT.

This chain joins TRBV19 and TRBJ2-5, with D tentatively TRBD2 (5 bases). This CDR3 has 14 amino acids. Deletions cut 7 bases from V and 2 bases from J, with 14 bases between. In germline, CDR1 is LNHDA, CDR2 SQIVND (reference sequence). The CDR3 nucleotides read TGTGCCAGTAAGGGTCAGTTAGCGCAAGAGACCCAGTACTTC. Translating it yields CASKGQLAQETQYF.

This clone was seen only a few times. The chain joins TRBV5-1 to TRBJ2-6, with TRBD1 matching over 10 bases. This CDR3 contains 16 residues. Losses at the gene ends were 3 bases for V and 3 bases for J; bases not matched to a gene: 3. Germline assignment: CDR1 SGHRS and CDR2 YFSETQ. This CDR3 reads CASSWTGGGGANVLTF. For the CDR3, the DNA is TGCGCCAGCAGCTGGACAGGGGGAGGTGGGGCCAACGTCCTGACTTTC.

The gene calls are TRBV7-9 and TRBJ2-1, with 10 bases that match TRBD2. V dropped 1 base and J dropped 7; count of bases not matched to a gene: 7. This CDR3 spans 16 amino acids. CDR1 is SEHNR and CDR2 is FQNEAQ in the germline V gene (reference sequence). Here the CDR3 reads CASSLVSGRASNEQFF. CDR3 bases: TGTGCCAGCAGCTTAGTAAGCGGGAGGGCCTCGAATGAGCAGTTCTTC.

J is TRBJ2-3 and V is TRBV6-1, with 9 bases identical to TRBD2. The germline gives CDR1 MNHNS, CDR2 SASEGT. CDR3 length: 17 amino acids. After removal of 3 bases from V and 3 bases from J, the junction contained 10 bases not matched to a gene. This CDR3 reads CASSELKRGAGTDTQYF. The CDR3 DNA sequence: TGTGCCAGCAGTGAGCTTAAGCGGGGGGCAGGGACAGATACGCAGTATTTT.

The chain has TRBV19 and TRBJ2-1; D is possibly TRBD2 (5 bases). Germline V gene lookup returns CDR1 LNHDA and CDR2 SQIVND (reference sequence). This CDR3 spans 19 amino acids. Between the trimmed V and J ends, which lost 5 bases and 6 bases, there was a span of 29 bases. The CDR3 bases are TGTGCCAGTAGTCCTATCGACTACAAATTTGAACGGGCGGGCAATGAGCAGTTCTTC. Its protein is CASSPIDYKFERAGNEQFF.

The rearrangement joins TRBV7-2 to TRBJ2-1; D is ambiguous. CDR3 length: 12 residues. The germline V and J ends were trimmed by 6 bases and 5 bases, with 8 bases remaining between them. Germline V gene lookup returns CDR1 SGHTA and CDR2 FQGNSA. The CDR3 loop is CASSSKNNEQFF. DNA for the CDR3: TGTGCCAGCAGTTCTAAGAACAATGAGCAGTTCTTC.

This rearrangement joins TRBV7-2 to TRBJ1-4; D gene ambiguous. The CDR3 runs to 14 residues. CDR1 is SGHTA and CDR2 is FQGNSA in the germline V gene. V was cut by 0 bases and J by 8 bases, with 10 bases left in between. The CDR3 here is CASSLAGLGEKLFF. DNA for the CDR3: TGTGCCAGCAGCTTAGCGGGTTTAGGAGAAAAACTGTTTTTT.

The J gene is TRBJ1-6, the V gene TRBV4-1; D call uncertain. This CDR3 has 16 amino acids. Trimming stripped 2 bases from V and 4 bases from J, with 12 bases between. Germline values: CDR1 MGHRA, CDR2 YSYEKL. The CDR3 region is CASSQSSAAYNSPLHF. As DNA, the CDR3 is TGCGCCAGCAGCCAATCGAGCGCAGCATATAATTCACCCCTCCACTTT.

This chain joins TRBV4-3 and TRBJ2-5; maybe TRBD2 (5 bases). Germline CDR1 LGHNA, CDR2 YSLEER. The CDR3 covers 15 residues. Trimming left V 0 bases short and J 9 bases short, with 17 bases between. CDR3 sequence (DNA): TGCGCCAGCAGCCAAGACCGGGAACCCAGGAAAGCCCAGTACTTC. Translated: CASSQDREPRKAQYF.

The rearrangement uses TRBV18 and TRBJ1-2, with no clear D. V was clipped by 1 base and J by 4 bases, with 10 bases between them. CDR1 and CDR2 from the germline V gene are KGHSH and LQKENI. This CDR3 contains 14 residues. The CDR3 is CASSPRQTSYGYTF. As DNA, the CDR3 is TGTGCCAGCTCACCACGCCAGACTAGCTATGGCTACACCTTC.

The V gene is TRBV13, the J gene TRBJ2-3; D ambiguous. CDR3 length: 15 residues. Germline loops: CDR1 PRHDT, CDR2 FYEKMQ (reference sequence). V was pared by 0 bases and J by 4 bases, with 11 bases between. The CDR3 sequence: CASSLGTSLADTQYF. Here the CDR3 DNA reads TGTGCCAGCAGCTTAGGGACCTCCCTGGCAGATACGCAGTATTTT. Using reference TRBV13 and TRBJ2-3 for the parts outside the CDR3, the full variable domain is AAGVIQSPRHLIKEKRETATLKCYPIPRHDTVYWYQQGPGQDPQFLISFYEKMQSDKGSIPDRFSAQQFSDYHSELNMSSLELGDSALYFCASSLGTSLADTQYFGPGTRLTVL.

V usage is TRBV11-2 and J usage is TRBJ1-2; 11 bases line up with TRBD1. The ends lost 5 bases at V and 5 bases at J; junction bases unmatched: 7. CDR1 is SGHAT and CDR2 is FQNNGV in the germline V gene. The CDR3 is 15 amino acids. CDR3 protein: CASSRTGQGAYGYTF. Written as DNA, the CDR3 is TGTGCCAGCAGCCGGACCGGACAGGGGGCTTATGGCTACACCTTC.

The count of this clone is one. CDR3 sequence reads: CASSVGGHPREKLFF. Here the CDR3 DNA reads TGTGCCAGCAGCGTAGGGGGACACCCAAGAGAAAAACTGTTTTTT. The rearrangement uses TRBV9 and TRBJ1-4; D is perhaps TRBD1 (6 bases). Germline assignment: CDR1 SGDLS and CDR2 YYNGEE. This CDR3 is 15 amino acids long. V was pared by 0 bases and J by 8 bases, with 14 bases between.

The chain recombines TRBV11-1 with TRBJ1-2; D is unresolved. V gave up 1 base and J gave up 8 bases, with 8 bases separating them. The CDR3 extends over 12 amino acids. CDR1 is SGHAT and CDR2 is FQDESV in the germline V gene (reference sequence). CDR3 DNA sequence: TGTGCCAGCAGCTTAGAGATAAGCGGCTACACCTTC. It specifies CASSLEISGYTF.